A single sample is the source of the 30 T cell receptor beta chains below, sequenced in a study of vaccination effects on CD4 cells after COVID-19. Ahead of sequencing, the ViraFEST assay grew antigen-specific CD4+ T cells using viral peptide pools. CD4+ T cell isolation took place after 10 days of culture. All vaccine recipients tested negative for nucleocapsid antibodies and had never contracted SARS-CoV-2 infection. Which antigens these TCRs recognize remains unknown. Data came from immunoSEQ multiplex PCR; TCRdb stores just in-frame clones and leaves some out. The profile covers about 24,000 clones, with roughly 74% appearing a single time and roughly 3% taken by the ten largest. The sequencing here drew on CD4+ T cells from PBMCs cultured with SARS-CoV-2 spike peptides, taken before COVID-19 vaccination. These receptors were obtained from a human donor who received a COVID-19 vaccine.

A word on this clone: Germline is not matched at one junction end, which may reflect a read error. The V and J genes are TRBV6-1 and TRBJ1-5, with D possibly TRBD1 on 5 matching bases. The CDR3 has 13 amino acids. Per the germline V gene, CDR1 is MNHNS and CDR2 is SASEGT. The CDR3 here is CASNEGARQPQHF. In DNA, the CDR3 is TGTGCCAGCAATGAAGGGGCAAGGCAGCCCCAGCATTTT.

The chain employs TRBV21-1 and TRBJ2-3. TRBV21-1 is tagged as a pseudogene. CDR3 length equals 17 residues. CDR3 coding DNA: TGTGCCAGCAGCAAATTGGGGGGCGCCTCCCCGTCTGATACGCAGTATTTT. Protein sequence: CASSKLGGASPSDTQYF.

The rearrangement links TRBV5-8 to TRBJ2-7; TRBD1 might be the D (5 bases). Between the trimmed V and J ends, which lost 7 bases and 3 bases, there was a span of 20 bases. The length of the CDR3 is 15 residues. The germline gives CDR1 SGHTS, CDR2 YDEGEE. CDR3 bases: TGTGCCAGCTCTGTAGGTGCAGGGTTAAGCTACGAGCAGTACTTC. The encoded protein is CASSVGAGLSYEQYF.

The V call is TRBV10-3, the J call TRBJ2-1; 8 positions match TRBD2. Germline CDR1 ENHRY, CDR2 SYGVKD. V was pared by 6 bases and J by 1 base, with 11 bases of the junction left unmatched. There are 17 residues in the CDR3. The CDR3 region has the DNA TGTGCCATCAGCCACACACGGGGGGGCCCATCCTACAATGAGCAGTTCTTC. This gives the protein CAISHTRGGPSYNEQFF.

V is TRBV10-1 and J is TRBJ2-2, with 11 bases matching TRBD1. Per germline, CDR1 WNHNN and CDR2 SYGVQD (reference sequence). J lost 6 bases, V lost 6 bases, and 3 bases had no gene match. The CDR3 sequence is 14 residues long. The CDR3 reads CASSAGQGAGELFF. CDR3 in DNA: TGCGCCAGCAGCGCGGGACAGGGGGCCGGGGAGCTGTTTTTT.

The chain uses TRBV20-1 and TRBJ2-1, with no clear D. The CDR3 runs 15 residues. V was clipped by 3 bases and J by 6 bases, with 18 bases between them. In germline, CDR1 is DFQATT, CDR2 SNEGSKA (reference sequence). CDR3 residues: CSASSGLAGVNEQFF. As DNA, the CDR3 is TGCAGTGCTAGTAGTGGCCTGGCTGGTGTCAATGAGCAGTTCTTC.

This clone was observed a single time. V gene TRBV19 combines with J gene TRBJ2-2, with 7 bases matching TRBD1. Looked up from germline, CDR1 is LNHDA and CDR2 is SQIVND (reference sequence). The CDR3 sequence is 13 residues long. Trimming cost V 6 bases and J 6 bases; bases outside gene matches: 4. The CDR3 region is CASRDQGAGELFF. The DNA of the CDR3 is TGTGCCAGTAGGGACCAGGGGGCCGGGGAGCTGTTTTTT.

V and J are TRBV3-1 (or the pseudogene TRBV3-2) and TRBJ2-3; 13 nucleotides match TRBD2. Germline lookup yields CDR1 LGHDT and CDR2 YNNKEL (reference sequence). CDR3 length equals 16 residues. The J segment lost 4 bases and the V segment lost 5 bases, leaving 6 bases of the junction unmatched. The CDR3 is CASSSWTSGSSDTQYF. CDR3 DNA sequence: TGTGCCAGCAGCTCATGGACTAGCGGGAGTTCAGATACGCAGTATTTT.

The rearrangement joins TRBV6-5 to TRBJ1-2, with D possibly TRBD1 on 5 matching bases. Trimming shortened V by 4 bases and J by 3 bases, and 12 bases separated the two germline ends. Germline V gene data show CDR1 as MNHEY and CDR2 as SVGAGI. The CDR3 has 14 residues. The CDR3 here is CASSFTDRDYGYTF. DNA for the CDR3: TGTGCCAGCAGTTTCACCGACAGAGACTATGGCTACACCTTC.

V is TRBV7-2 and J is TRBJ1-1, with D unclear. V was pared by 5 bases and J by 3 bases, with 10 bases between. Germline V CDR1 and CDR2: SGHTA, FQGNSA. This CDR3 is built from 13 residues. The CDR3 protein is CASSPRTDTEAFF. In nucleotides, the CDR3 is TGTGCCAGCAGCCCCCGGACTGACACTGAAGCTTTCTTT.

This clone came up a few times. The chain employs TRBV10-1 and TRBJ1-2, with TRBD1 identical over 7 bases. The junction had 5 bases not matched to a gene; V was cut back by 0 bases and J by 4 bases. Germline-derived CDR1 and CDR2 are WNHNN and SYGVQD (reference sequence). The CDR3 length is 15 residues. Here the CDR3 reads CASSESQGQPYGYTF. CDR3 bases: TGCGCCAGCAGTGAGTCCCAGGGACAGCCCTATGGCTACACCTTC.

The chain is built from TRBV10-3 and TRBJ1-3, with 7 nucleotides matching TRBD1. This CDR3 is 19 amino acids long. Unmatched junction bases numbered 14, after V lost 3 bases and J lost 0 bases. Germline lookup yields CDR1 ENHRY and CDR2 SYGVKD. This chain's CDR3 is CAISDSRTGSTSSGNTIYF. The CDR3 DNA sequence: TGTGCCATCAGTGACTCTCGGACAGGATCTACTAGCTCTGGAAACACCATATATTTT.

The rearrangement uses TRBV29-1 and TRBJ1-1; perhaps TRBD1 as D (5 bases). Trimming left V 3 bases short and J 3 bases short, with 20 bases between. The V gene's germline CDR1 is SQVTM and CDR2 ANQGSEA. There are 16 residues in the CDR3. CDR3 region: CSVETRELYEDTEAFF. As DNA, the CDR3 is TGCAGCGTTGAGACCAGGGAACTTTATGAAGACACTGAAGCTTTCTTT.

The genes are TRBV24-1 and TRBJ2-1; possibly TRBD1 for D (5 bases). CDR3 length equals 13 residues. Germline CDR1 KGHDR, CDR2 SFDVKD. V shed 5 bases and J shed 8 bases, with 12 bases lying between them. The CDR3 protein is CATSGGRGDEQFF. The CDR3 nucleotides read TGTGCCACCAGTGGGGGAAGGGGCGATGAGCAGTTCTTC.

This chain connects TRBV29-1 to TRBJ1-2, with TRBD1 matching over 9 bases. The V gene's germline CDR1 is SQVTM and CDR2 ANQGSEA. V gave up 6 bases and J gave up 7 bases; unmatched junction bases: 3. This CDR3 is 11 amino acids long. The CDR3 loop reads CSVGGQGGYTF. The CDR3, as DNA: TGCAGCGTAGGGGGACAGGGTGGCTACACCTTC.

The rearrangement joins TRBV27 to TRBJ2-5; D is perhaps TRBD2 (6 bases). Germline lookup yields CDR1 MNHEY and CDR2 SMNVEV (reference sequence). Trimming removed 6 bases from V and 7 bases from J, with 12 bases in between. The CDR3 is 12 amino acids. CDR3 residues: CASRGPGRTQYF. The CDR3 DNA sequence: TGTGCCAGCAGAGGGCCCGGGAGGACCCAGTACTTC.

The CDR3: CASSKQGARNSPLHF. CDR3 DNA: TGTGCCAGCAGCAAACAGGGGGCTCGGAATTCACCCCTCCACTTT. The chain is built from TRBV14 and TRBJ1-6, with 9 nucleotides matching TRBD1. Per the germline V gene, CDR1 is SGHDN and CDR2 is FVKESK. Unmatched junction bases numbered 6, after V lost 5 bases and J lost 7 bases. The CDR3 is 15 residues long.

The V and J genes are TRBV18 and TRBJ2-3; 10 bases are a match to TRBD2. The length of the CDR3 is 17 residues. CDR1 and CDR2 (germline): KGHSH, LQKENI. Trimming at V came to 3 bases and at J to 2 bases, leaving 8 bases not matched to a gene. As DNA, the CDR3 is TGTGCCAGCTCACCCATGTTAGCGGGGGGCCACACAGATACGCAGTATTTT. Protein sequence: CASSPMLAGGHTDTQYF.

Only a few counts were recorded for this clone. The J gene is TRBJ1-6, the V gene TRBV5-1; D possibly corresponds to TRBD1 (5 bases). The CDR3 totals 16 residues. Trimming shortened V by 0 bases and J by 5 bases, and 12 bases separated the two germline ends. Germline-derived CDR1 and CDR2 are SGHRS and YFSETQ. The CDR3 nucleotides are TGCGCCAGCAGCTTGGAGCGAACGGACAATAATTCACCCCTCCACTTT. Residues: CASSLERTDNNSPLHF.

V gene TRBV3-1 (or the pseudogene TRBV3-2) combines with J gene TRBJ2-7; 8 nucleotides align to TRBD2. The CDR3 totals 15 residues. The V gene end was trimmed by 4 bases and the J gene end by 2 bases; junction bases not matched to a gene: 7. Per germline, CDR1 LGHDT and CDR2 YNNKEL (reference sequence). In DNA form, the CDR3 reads TGTGCCAGCAGCCCCGGGACTAGTTTCCCCTACGAGCAGTACTTC. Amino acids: CASSPGTSFPYEQYF.

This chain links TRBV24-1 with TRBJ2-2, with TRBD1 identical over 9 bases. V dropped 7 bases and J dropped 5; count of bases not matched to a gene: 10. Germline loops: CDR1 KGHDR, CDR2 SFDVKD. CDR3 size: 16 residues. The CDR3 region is CATRSMSGQGTGELFF. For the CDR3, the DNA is TGTGCCACCAGGAGTATGTCGGGACAGGGTACCGGGGAGCTGTTTTTT.

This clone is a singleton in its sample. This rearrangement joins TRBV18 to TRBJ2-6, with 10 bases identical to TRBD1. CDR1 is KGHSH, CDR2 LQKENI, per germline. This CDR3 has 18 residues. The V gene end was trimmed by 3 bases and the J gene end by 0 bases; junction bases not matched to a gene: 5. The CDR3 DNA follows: TGTGCCAGCTCACCCCTCGGGACAGGGGACTCTGGGGCCAACGTCCTGACTTTC. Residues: CASSPLGTGDSGANVLTF.

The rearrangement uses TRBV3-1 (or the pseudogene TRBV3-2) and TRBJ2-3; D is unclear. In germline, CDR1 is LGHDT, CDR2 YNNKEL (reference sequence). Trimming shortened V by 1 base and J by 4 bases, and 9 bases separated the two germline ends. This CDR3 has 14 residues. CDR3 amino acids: CASSQGPRSDTQYF. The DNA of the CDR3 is TGTGCCAGCAGCCAAGGACCCCGTTCAGATACGCAGTATTTT.

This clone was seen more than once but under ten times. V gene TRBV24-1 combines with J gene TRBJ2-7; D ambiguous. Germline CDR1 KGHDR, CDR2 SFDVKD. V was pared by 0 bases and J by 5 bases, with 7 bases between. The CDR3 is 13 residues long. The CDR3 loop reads CATSDLSHDEQYF. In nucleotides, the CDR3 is TGTGCCACCAGTGATTTGAGCCACGACGAGCAGTACTTC.

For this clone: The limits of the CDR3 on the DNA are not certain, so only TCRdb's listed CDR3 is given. The chain's CDR3 is CASSKVWGGGNSPLHF. The rearrangement uses TRBV21-1 and TRBJ1-6. TRBV21-1 is shown as a pseudogene. The CDR3 is 16 residues long, ends included.

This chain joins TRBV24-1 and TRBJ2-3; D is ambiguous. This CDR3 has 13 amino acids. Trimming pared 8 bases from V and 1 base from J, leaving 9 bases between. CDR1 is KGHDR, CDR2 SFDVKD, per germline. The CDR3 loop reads CATMKAGTDTQYF. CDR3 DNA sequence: TGTGCCACCATGAAGGCTGGCACAGATACGCAGTATTTT.

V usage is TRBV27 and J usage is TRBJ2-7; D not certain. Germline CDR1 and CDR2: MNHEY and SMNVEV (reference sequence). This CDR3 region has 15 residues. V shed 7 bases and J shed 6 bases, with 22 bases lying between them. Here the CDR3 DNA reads TGTGCCAGCAAATCCCCTGGGTCCGCCAGGATCGAGCAGTACTTC. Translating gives CASKSPGSARIEQYF.

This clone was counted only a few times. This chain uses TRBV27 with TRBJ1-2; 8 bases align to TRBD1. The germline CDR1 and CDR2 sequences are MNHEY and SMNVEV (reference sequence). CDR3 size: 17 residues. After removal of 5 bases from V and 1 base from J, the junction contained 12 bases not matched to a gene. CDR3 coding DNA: TGTGCCAGCAGTCTTTGGGGGAGGACAGGGTATAACTATGGCTACACCTTC. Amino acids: CASSLWGRTGYNYGYTF.

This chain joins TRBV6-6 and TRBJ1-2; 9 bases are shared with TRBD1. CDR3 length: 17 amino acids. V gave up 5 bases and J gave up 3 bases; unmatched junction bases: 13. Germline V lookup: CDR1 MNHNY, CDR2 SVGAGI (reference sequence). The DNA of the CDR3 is TGTGCCAGCAGTCGACAACAGGGGGCGAGGATTGACTATGGCTACACCTTC. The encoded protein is CASSRQQGARIDYGYTF.

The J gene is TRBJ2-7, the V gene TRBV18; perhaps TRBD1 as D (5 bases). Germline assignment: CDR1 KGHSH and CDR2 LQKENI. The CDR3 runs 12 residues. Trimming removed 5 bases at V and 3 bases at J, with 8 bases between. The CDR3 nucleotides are TGTGCCAGCTCATCAGACAGCTACGAGCAGTACTTC. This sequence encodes CASSSDSYEQYF.